This T cell receptor (beta chain) appears in the sequencing data of a study of blood T cell repertoires in COVID-19. Study processing details: The assay estimated nucleated cells by amplifying reference gene primers. This table comes from immunoSEQ multiplex PCR, and its TCRdb copy is limited to in-frame clones, with some not included. That table gives V, J and clone size, and the DNA gave D and trimming. The sample consists of some 57,000 clones, 89% of them appearing once. Deletions cut 1 base from V and 4 bases from J, with 12 bases between. The CDR3 is 14 amino acids. In germline, CDR1 is GTSNPN, CDR2 SVGIG (reference sequence).

Sequencing was carried out using peripheral blood. The TCR originated in a man aged 55 to 69 with acute or convalescent COVID-19. The chain links TRBV30 to TRBJ2-3, with a possible D match to TRBD2 (5 bases). CDR3 sequence: CAWSGTILADTQYF. CDR3 coding DNA: TGTGCCTGGAGTGGGACGATACTAGCAGATACGCAGTATTTT.